This T cell receptor (beta chain) comes out of a study of beta chain features in type 1 diabetes. The CDR3 sequence is 15 residues long. With 3 bases removed from V and 1 base from J, the gap between germline ends came to 9 bases. CDR1 and CDR2 (germline): SEHNR, FQNEAQ (reference sequence). Comments on this clone: Its specificity is unknown.

Study-wide results and caveats: Sequencing used cDNA, and cells with high TCR expression could therefore be over-represented. Type 1 diabetes patients had fewer VDJ junction insertions and more deletions. The study found moderately but significantly shorter TCRB CDR3s in all four CD4+ subsets of Type 1 diabetes patients.

Reverse transcription of all isolated RNA meant that expressed TCRB transcripts were sequenced. Here immunoSEQ multiplex PCR was the method, and the copy in TCRdb shows in-frame clones only, minus some. In the table there are 900,000 or so clones, roughly 15% of which are singletons. The specimen was naive CD4+ T cells from blood. The rearrangement uses TRBV7-9 and TRBJ2-2; the D gene is possibly TRBD2 (7 bases). The TCR sequence derives from a woman between 18 and 29 years old in good health. As DNA, the CDR3 is TGTGCCAGCAGCTTCGGGGGGCTGAACACCGGGGAGCTGTTTTTT. Protein sequence: CASSFGGLNTGELFF.